The sequence of this TCR beta chain was determined in a study of identical twins. cDNA molecules carried unique molecular identifiers, and template switching added a universal primer site. TCRdb independently ran MiXCR on the 5' RACE reads; one entry per CDR3 protein. The sample holds around 220,000 distinct CDR3 sequences, roughly a tenth seen once. Ten or more counts support this clonotype. The target antigen is unknown. Healthy Caucasians alone served as donors. Broader study findings: In cord blood, abundant beta clonotypes had fewer insertions; memory showed no trend. The conclusions drew on cross-sectional statistical analysis instead of tracking the same donors.

The origin of this receptor is a man aged 45-60 years in good health. The sample was memory T cells sorted from blood.

The CDR3 DNA reads as TGCGCCAGCAGCATCCAACCGGGACAGGGGTCCCCCGGGGAGCTGTTTTTT. Protein sequence: CASSIQPGQGSPGELFF. The V and J genes are TRBV5-1 and TRBJ2-2, with 10 positions matching TRBD1. Per germline, CDR1 SGHRS and CDR2 YFSETQ. V lost 4 bases to trimming and J lost 6 bases; unmatched junction nucleotides: 12. The CDR3 length is 17 residues.